A selection of T cell receptor beta chains follows, all from one sample in a study of T cell responses to AZD1222 COVID-19 vaccine. TCRdb's copy holds only in-frame clones and misses some; the assay was immunoSEQ multiplex PCR. This table holds roughly 100,000 clones, 75% to 90% found once. This specimen was peripheral blood, taken on day 0 of AZD1222 vaccination. The receptor set was obtained from an adult in good health. CDR3s include the opening cysteine and the closing phenylalanine or tryptophan. D genes are given only for firm matches. Clone size appears in some rows only: once, few, many, or a class for an expanded clone.

clone size: .; V gene: TRBV2; D gene: TRBD2; J gene: TRBJ2-2; CDR3 protein: CASREAGTGELFF; CDR3 DNA: TGTGCCAGCAGGGAAGCGGGAACCGGGGAGCTGTTTTTT
clone size: .; V gene: TRBV4-1; D gene: .; J gene: TRBJ1-2; CDR3 protein: CASSQIGTGPLWGYTF; CDR3 DNA: TGCGCCAGCAGCCAAATTGGTACGGGGCCCTTGTGGGGCTACACCTTC
clone size: .; V gene: TRBV10-3; D gene: .; J gene: TRBJ2-7; CDR3 protein: CAISDSAEQYF; CDR3 DNA: TGTGCCATCAGTGACTCTGCCGAGCAGTACTTC
clone size: few; V gene: TRBV2; D gene: TRBD2; J gene: TRBJ2-2; CDR3 protein: CAGEGQVPGGELFF; CDR3 DNA: TGTGCCGGGGAGGGGCAGGTACCGGGCGGGGAGCTGTTTTTT
clone size: .; V gene: TRBV10-3; D gene: TRBD1; J gene: TRBJ2-7; CDR3 protein: CAISPGQGIREQYF; CDR3 DNA: TGTGCCATCAGCCCGGGACAGGGAATTCGTGAGCAGTACTTC
clone size: few; V gene: TRBV5-1; D gene: TRBD1; J gene: TRBJ1-1; CDR3 protein: CASSLAGQAIEAFF; CDR3 DNA: TGCGCCAGCAGCTTGGCCGGACAGGCCATTGAAGCTTTCTTT
clone size: .; V gene: TRBV6-2/TRBV6-3; D gene: .; J gene: TRBJ2-1; CDR3 protein: CASSGMRGYRNNEQFF; CDR3 DNA: TGTGCCAGCAGTGGCATGAGGGGCTACCGAAACAATGAGCAGTTCTTC
clone size: .; V gene: TRBV18; D gene: .; J gene: TRBJ1-5; CDR3 protein: CASSYDSNQPQHF; CDR3 DNA: TGTGCCAGCTCCTACGATAGCAATCAGCCCCAGCATTTT
clone size: .; V gene: TRBV3-1/TRBV3-2; D gene: TRBD1; J gene: TRBJ1-2; CDR3 protein: CASSQTDRGWGYTF; CDR3 DNA: TGTGCCAGCAGCCAAACTGACAGGGGATGGGGCTACACCTTC
clone size: .; V gene: TRBV2; D gene: TRBD1; J gene: TRBJ1-2; CDR3 protein: CASRNRDRGPGGYTF; CDR3 DNA: TGTGCCAGCAGGAATCGGGACAGGGGGCCAGGTGGCTACACCTTC
clone size: .; V gene: TRBV2; D gene: TRBD1; J gene: TRBJ1-4; CDR3 protein: CASRRGQDEKLFF; CDR3 DNA: TGTGCCAGCCGCAGGGGGCAGGATGAAAAACTGTTTTTT
clone size: .; V gene: TRBV27; D gene: .; J gene: TRBJ2-1; CDR3 protein: CASSFGLNYNEQFF; CDR3 DNA: TGTGCCAGCAGTTTCGGGCTCAACTACAATGAGCAGTTCTTC
clone size: .; V gene: TRBV6-4; D gene: .; J gene: TRBJ1-5; CDR3 protein: CASSAQHF; CDR3 DNA: TGTGCCAGCAGTGCCCAGCATTTT
clone size: .; V gene: TRBV9; D gene: .; J gene: TRBJ2-7; CDR3 protein: CASSVSASETYEQYF; CDR3 DNA: TGTGCCAGCAGCGTAAGTGCTAGCGAGACCTACGAGCAGTACTTC
clone size: .; V gene: TRBV9; D gene: .; J gene: TRBJ2-2; CDR3 protein: CASSEMWESGELFF; CDR3 DNA: TGTGCCAGCAGCGAGATGTGGGAGTCCGGGGAGCTGTTTTTT
clone size: .; V gene: TRBV11-2; D gene: .; J gene: TRBJ2-1; CDR3 protein: CASSLGGWNEQFF; CDR3 DNA: TGTGCCAGCAGCTTAGGCGGGTGGAATGAGCAGTTCTTC
clone size: .; V gene: TRBV6-1; D gene: .; J gene: TRBJ2-7; CDR3 protein: CASSEREQGYEQYF; CDR3 DNA: TGTGCCAGCAGTGAACGGGAACAGGGCTACGAGCAGTACTTC
clone size: .; V gene: TRBV10-3; D gene: .; J gene: TRBJ2-7; CDR3 protein: CAISHTTPEQYF; CDR3 DNA: TGTGCCATCTCTCATACCACCCCGGAGCAGTACTTC
clone size: once; V gene: TRBV6-1; D gene: TRBD2; J gene: TRBJ2-1; CDR3 protein: CASTRTSGRDNEQFF; CDR3 DNA: TGTGCCAGCACCCGGACTAGCGGGAGGGACAATGAGCAGTTCTTC
clone size: .; V gene: TRBV24-1; D gene: .; J gene: TRBJ1-2; CDR3 protein: CATSDSSNYGYTF; CDR3 DNA: TGTGCCACCAGTGACAGTTCTAACTATGGCTACACCTTC
clone size: .; V gene: TRBV6-2/TRBV6-3; D gene: TRBD1; J gene: TRBJ1-5; CDR3 protein: CASSGTADQPQHF; CDR3 DNA: TGTGCCAGCAGCGGGACAGCCGATCAGCCCCAGCATTTT
clone size: .; V gene: TRBV10-1; D gene: TRBD2; J gene: TRBJ2-1; CDR3 protein: CASSGGKASGTHSGQFF; CDR3 DNA: TGCGCCAGCAGTGGTGGTAAGGCTAGCGGAACCCACAGTGGGCAGTTCTTC
clone size: .; V gene: TRBV4-1; D gene: .; J gene: TRBJ2-1; CDR3 protein: CASSQVLMSYNEQFF; CDR3 DNA: TGCGCCAGCAGCCAAGTGCTGATGTCCTACAATGAGCAGTTCTTC
clone size: .; V gene: TRBV28; D gene: .; J gene: TRBJ2-5; CDR3 protein: CASSSGQQETQYF; CDR3 DNA: TGTGCCAGCAGTTCCGGGCAGCAAGAGACCCAGTACTTC
clone size: once; V gene: TRBV7-2; D gene: .; J gene: TRBJ2-3; CDR3 protein: CASSLVGTDTQYF; CDR3 DNA: TGTGCCAGCAGCTTAGTGGGCACAGATACGCAGTATTTT
clone size: once; V gene: TRBV15; D gene: .; J gene: TRBJ2-2; CDR3 protein: CATSRDPTVNTGELFF; CDR3 DNA: TGTGCCACCAGCAGAGATCCCACGGTAAACACCGGGGAGCTGTTTTTT
clone size: once; V gene: TRBV16; D gene: .; J gene: TRBJ2-7; CDR3 protein: CASSQGAALSEQYF; CDR3 DNA: TGTGCCAGCAGCCAGGGGGCCGCTTTAAGCGAGCAGTACTTC
clone size: once; V gene: TRBV6-5; D gene: .; J gene: TRBJ1-6; CDR3 protein: CASRTDRRDNSPLHF; CDR3 DNA: TGTGCCAGCAGAACTGACAGACGTGACAATTCACCCCTCCACTTT
clone size: .; V gene: TRBV19; D gene: TRBD1; J gene: TRBJ1-5; CDR3 protein: CASSIVGQTSDQPQHF; CDR3 DNA: TGTGCCAGTAGTATAGTGGGACAGACGTCCGATCAGCCCCAGCATTTT
clone size: once; V gene: TRBV27; D gene: .; J gene: TRBJ1-1; CDR3 protein: CASSFLQGTEAFF; CDR3 DNA: TGTGCCAGCAGTTTCCTCCAGGGAACTGAAGCTTTCTTT